The 27 T cell receptor beta chains in this list originate from one sample, sequenced in a study of Ad26.COV2.S vaccination and SARS-CoV-2 variants. This sample's treatment: 15 to 20 received Ad26.COV2.S at low or high dose, single or two shots; 5 received placebo; per-sample allocation not given. Following the first vaccine or placebo injection, samples were taken on day 63. Assay used: immunoSEQ multiplex PCR; TCRdb lists only in-frame clones, some missing. Found here are 300,000 to 350,000 clones, around 85% of them singletons; the top ten hold 2% to 2.5%. Sample: peripheral blood, taken in a trial of Ad26.COV2.S vaccine versus placebo. Receptors originate from a person aged 18 to 59 who received the Ad26.COV2.S COVID-19 vaccine or a placebo.

The chain uses TRBV27 and TRBJ2-1, with D unresolved. Germline V gene data show CDR1 as MNHEY and CDR2 as SMNVEV (reference sequence). There are 14 residues in the CDR3. The V end was cut by 2 bases, the J end by 2 bases, with 7 bases between. The CDR3 DNA follows: TGTGCCAGCAGTTTACTCCCAGCCTACAATGAGCAGTTCTTC. Its protein product is CASSLLPAYNEQFF.

The table lists this clone with many counts. The gene calls are TRBV28 and TRBJ1-2; the D gene is possibly TRBD1 (5 bases). CDR1 MDHEN and CDR2 SYDVKM come from the germline V gene. The CDR3 loop spans 13 amino acids. V was trimmed by 3 bases and J by 9 bases, leaving 14 bases between them. The CDR3 DNA reads as TGTGCCAGCAGTTTCGTCTCTGGGACCAGCTACACCTTC. This sequence encodes CASSFVSGTSYTF.

V is TRBV7-8 and J is TRBJ2-5, with 10 nucleotides matching TRBD2. From germline, CDR1 is SGHVS and CDR2 FQNEAQ. CDR3 length: 16 amino acids. The junction had 6 bases not matched to a gene; V was cut back by 4 bases and J by 1 base. CDR3 DNA sequence: TGTGCCAGCAGCTCTCAGCGGGGGGGATCCCAAGAGACCCAGTACTTC. It codes for CASSSQRGGSQETQYF.

This clone was recorded once. The chain couples TRBV19 to TRBJ1-5; 9 nucleotides line up with TRBD1. Per the germline V gene, CDR1 is LNHDA and CDR2 is SQIVND (reference sequence). The CDR3 runs to 15 residues. Germline trimming cut 4 bases from V and 7 bases from J; bases unmatched to any gene: 8. CDR3 sequence reads: CASSTPGQGTQPQHF. The CDR3 DNA sequence: TGTGCCAGTAGTACTCCGGGACAGGGAACCCAGCCCCAGCATTTT.

In this sample, this clone turned up a few times. The chain uses TRBV5-1 and TRBJ1-6; D call uncertain. Trimming pared 4 bases from V and 7 bases from J, leaving 9 bases between. From germline, CDR1 is SGHRS and CDR2 YFSETQ. This CDR3 has 13 residues. As DNA, the CDR3 is TGCGCCAGCAGCCAAGGGATGAATTCACCCCTCCACTTT. Translated, it gives CASSQGMNSPLHF.

This clone has more than one count but fewer than ten. This specimen includes other DNA sequences encoding the same CDR3. This chain uses TRBV5-4 with TRBJ1-2; D is ambiguous. Germline loops: CDR1 SGHNT, CDR2 YYREEE (reference sequence). V lost 4 bases and J lost 3, with 4 bases in between. This CDR3 region has 11 residues. CDR3 loop: CASSLYYGYTF. The CDR3 bases are TGTGCCAGCAGCCTTTACTATGGCTACACCTTC. The full variable domain, in which reference TRBV5-4 and TRBJ1-2 provide the parts outside the CDR3, is ETGVTQSPTHLIKTRGQQVTLRCSSQSGHNTVSWYQQALGQGPQFIFQYYREEENGRGNFPPRFSGLQFPNYSSELNVNALELDDSALYLCASSLYYGYTFGSGTRLTVV.

CDR3 sequence: CASSETAGQGATEAFF. CDR3 nucleotides: TGTGCCAGCAGTGAAACCGCTGGACAGGGGGCAACTGAAGCTTTCTTT. The V and J genes are TRBV6-1 and TRBJ1-1; TRBD1 matches at 11 bases. The CDR3 is made up of 16 amino acids. V lost 2 bases and J lost 5; bases outside the gene matches: 7. Looked up from germline, CDR1 is MNHNS and CDR2 is SASEGT.

V is TRBV5-6 and J is TRBJ1-4, with D possibly matching TRBD1 (5 bases). The CDR3 spans 13 residues. Germline V gene data show CDR1 as SGHDT and CDR2 as YYEEEE. V shed 2 bases and J shed 11 bases, with 13 bases lying between them. The CDR3 nucleotides read TGTGCCAGCAGCTTAGGGACTGGCTATAAACTGTTTTTT. It translates to CASSLGTGYKLFF.

The chain couples TRBV5-1 to TRBJ1-2, with TRBD1 as a possible D gene (5 bases). This CDR3 has 14 amino acids. V lost 7 bases to trimming and J lost 3 bases, with 16 bases between them. Germline V gene lookup returns CDR1 SGHRS and CDR2 YFSETQ. The CDR3 DNA is TGCGCCAGCCGCCGGGGCGGCCTGGACTATGGCTACACCTTC. This sequence encodes CASRRGGLDYGYTF.

The chain carries TRBV10-3 and TRBJ2-1; no reliable D call. This CDR3 is built from 15 residues. V was pared by 0 bases and J by 3 bases, with 9 bases between. Germline values: CDR1 ENHRY, CDR2 SYGVKD. DNA for the CDR3: TGTGCCATCAGTGAGTCTCCAAACAGCTACAATGAGCAGTTCTTC. It is translated as CAISESPNSYNEQFF.

Note on this clone: One end of the junction is discordant with germline, which a read error may explain. The V and J genes are TRBV5-4 and TRBJ2-3; D gene ambiguous. In germline, CDR1 is SGHNT, CDR2 YYREEE (reference sequence). The CDR3 is 13 residues long. CDR3 region: CASSPESTDAQYF. DNA of the CDR3: TGTGCCAGCAGCCCGGAGTCCACAGATGCGCAGTATTTT.

This clone has more than one count but fewer than ten. In the same sample, other DNA sequences code for this CDR3. This chain links TRBV29-1 with TRBJ2-5, with D perhaps matching TRBD1 (5 bases). Trimming took off 6 bases at V and 2 bases at J, with 10 bases between the two ends. Per the germline V gene, CDR1 is SQVTM and CDR2 is ANQGSEA. The CDR3 runs 12 residues. CDR3 protein: CSVGQGQETQYF. The CDR3 coding sequence is TGCAGCGTAGGGCAGGGTCAAGAGACCCAGTACTTC. The complete variable domain, with remaining parts taken from reference TRBV29-1 and TRBJ2-5, reads SAVISQKPSRDICQRGTSLTIQCQVDSQVTMMFWYRQQPGQSLTLIATANQGSEATYESGFVIDKFPISRPNLTFSTLTVSNMSPEDSSIYLCSVGQGQETQYFGPGTRLLVL.

This chain links TRBV7-2 with TRBJ1-6; 10 nucleotides agree with TRBD1. Germline lookup yields CDR1 SGHTA and CDR2 FQGNSA. This CDR3 contains 15 residues. Unmatched junction bases numbered 3, after V lost 1 base and J lost 9 bases. Written as DNA, the CDR3 is TGTGCCAGCAGCTTAGTGGGACAGGGGCTTTCACCCCTCCACTTT. It is translated as CASSLVGQGLSPLHF.

The gene calls are TRBV28 and TRBJ2-7; TRBD1 matches 11 bases. V gave up 3 bases and J gave up 6 bases; unmatched junction bases: 1. Germline-derived CDR1 and CDR2 are MDHEN and SYDVKM. The CDR3 is 13 amino acids. In DNA, the CDR3 is TGTGCCAGCAGTTTTGGGACAGGGGGCGAGCAGTACTTC. This encodes CASSFGTGGEQYF.

V and J are TRBV9 and TRBJ1-6; D is ambiguous. V lost 5 bases and J 0 bases, leaving 9 bases between the germline ends. Germline V gene sequence: CDR1 SGDLS, CDR2 YYNGEE. The CDR3 length is 15 residues. The CDR3 region is CASRRDVSYNSPLHF. For the CDR3, the DNA is TGTGCCAGCAGGAGGGATGTCTCCTATAATTCACCCCTCCACTTT.

This clone was picked up a small number of times. This CDR3 is also generated by other DNA sequences in the sample. The rearrangement uses TRBV28 and TRBJ1-6; 7 nucleotides align to TRBD1. This CDR3 is 14 amino acids long. The V and J ends lost 5 bases and 6 bases, in that order; junction bases with no gene match: 4. Per the germline V gene, CDR1 is MDHEN and CDR2 is SYDVKM. CDR3 sequence: CASSPGGVNSPLHF. The CDR3 DNA reads TGTGCCAGCAGTCCAGGGGGGGTTAATTCACCCCTCCACTTT.

The CDR3 DNA reads TGTGCCAGCAGCCAAACAGGGTTAGGGACCCAGTACTTC. This gives the protein CASSQTGLGTQYF. The J gene is TRBJ2-5, the V gene TRBV7-9, with D maybe TRBD1 (6 bases). Trimming stripped 5 bases from V and 7 bases from J, with 14 bases between. Germline loops: CDR1 SEHNR, CDR2 FQNEAQ (reference sequence). The CDR3 sequence is 13 residues long.

The rearrangement uses TRBV5-4 and TRBJ2-7; 9 positions match TRBD2. V lost 3 bases, J lost 3 bases, and 1 base stayed unmatched. In germline, CDR1 is SGHNT, CDR2 YYREEE (reference sequence). The length of the CDR3 is 13 residues. CDR3 in amino acids: CASSSSGIYEQYF. CDR3 coding DNA: TGTGCCAGCAGCTCTAGCGGGATCTACGAGCAGTACTTC.

The rearrangement links TRBV20-1 to TRBJ1-1; perhaps TRBD1 as D (5 bases). V shed 3 bases and J shed 5 bases, with 13 bases lying between them. The CDR3 length is 13 residues. Germline CDR1 reads DFQATT; CDR2 reads SNEGSKA (reference sequence). This CDR3 is CSASDGGYTEAFF. The CDR3, as DNA: TGCAGTGCTAGTGACGGGGGGTATACTGAAGCTTTCTTT.

This clone showed up just a few times. This sequence joins TRBV27 and TRBJ1-4, with TRBD1 matching 7 bases. The V gene end was trimmed by 5 bases and the J gene end by 3 bases; junction bases not matched to a gene: 6. Germline loops: CDR1 MNHEY, CDR2 SMNVEV (reference sequence). CDR3 size: 15 residues. Here the CDR3 DNA reads TGTGCCAGCAGTCCCGGGACAGCACCTAATGAAAAACTGTTTTTT. Translating gives CASSPGTAPNEKLFF.

V gene TRBV9 combines with J gene TRBJ2-2; TRBD2 aligns across 9 bases. V was clipped by 4 bases and J by 5 bases; unmatched bases: 6. Germline loops: CDR1 SGDLS, CDR2 YYNGEE. The CDR3 runs to 15 residues. CDR3 nucleotide sequence: TGTGCCAGCAGCATGACTAGCGGTGGTACCGGGGAGCTGTTTTTT. Protein: CASSMTSGGTGELFF.

The CDR3 reads CASSNRPGASTNEKLFF. The CDR3 DNA reads as TGTGCCAGTAGTAATAGGCCGGGGGCCTCAACTAATGAAAAACTGTTTTTT. The chain uses TRBV19 and TRBJ1-4, with a possible D match to TRBD1 (6 bases). Germline V CDR1 and CDR2: LNHDA, SQIVND (reference sequence). Trimming shortened V by 4 bases and J by 0 bases, and 15 bases separated the two germline ends. This CDR3 contains 17 residues. The complete variable domain, with remaining parts taken from reference TRBV19 and TRBJ1-4, reads DGGITQSPKYLFRKEGQNVTLSCEQNLNHDAMYWYRQDPGQGLRLIYYSQIVNDFQKGDIAEGYSVSREKKESFPLTVTSAQKNPTAFYLCASSNRPGASTNEKLFFGSGTQLSVL.

This chain uses TRBV9 with TRBJ1-2, with D hard to call. V was trimmed by 0 bases and J by 5 bases, leaving 11 bases between them. Germline V gene sequence: CDR1 SGDLS, CDR2 YYNGEE. This CDR3 is built from 14 residues. This CDR3 reads CASSVGTARYGYTF. CDR3 sequence (DNA): TGTGCCAGCAGCGTAGGTACCGCCAGGTATGGCTACACCTTC. Complete variable domain (other parts from reference TRBV9 and TRBJ1-2): DSGVTQTPKHLITATGQRVTLRCSPRSGDLSVYWYQQSLDQGLQFLIQYYNGEERAKGNILERFSAQQFPDLHSELNLSSLELGDSALYFCASSVGTARYGYTFGSGTRLTVV.

This clone was recorded a few times. This rearrangement joins TRBV27 to TRBJ1-1; 7 bases are shared with TRBD1. The CDR3 has 15 amino acids. The germline V gene has CDR1 MNHEY and CDR2 SMNVEV (reference sequence). V trimming: 3 bases; J trimming: 4 bases; junction bases outside the gene matches: 8. CDR3 in amino acids: CASSFLGQSGTEAFF. In DNA form, the CDR3 reads TGTGCCAGCAGTTTCTTGGGACAGTCTGGCACTGAAGCTTTCTTT.

This clone was observed a handful of times. This chain joins TRBV11-3 and TRBJ2-7; TRBD1 agrees at 7 bases. CDR1 SGHNT and CDR2 YENEEA come from the germline V gene. V gave up 0 bases and J gave up 3 bases; unmatched junction bases: 2. The CDR3 length is 14 residues. The DNA of the CDR3 is TGTGCCAGCAGCTTAGAAGCAGGGGGCTACGAGCAGTACTTC. The encoded protein is CASSLEAGGYEQYF. The variable domain in full, with the rest retrieved from reference TRBV11-3 and TRBJ2-7, is EAGVVQSPRYKIIEKKQPVAFWCNPISGHNTLYWYLQNLGQGPELLIRYENEEAVDDSQLPKDRFSAERLKGVDSTLKIQPAELGDSAVYLCASSLEAGGYEQYFGPGTRLTVT.

The chain is built from TRBV2 and TRBJ1-4, with D hard to call. The CDR3 has 12 residues. V was trimmed by 0 bases and J by 16 bases, leaving 12 bases between them. Germline assignment: CDR1 SNHLY and CDR2 FYNNEI. CDR3 in amino acids: CASSEALLGRFF. For the CDR3, the DNA is TGTGCCAGCAGTGAAGCGCTTCTGGGCAGGTTTTTT.

The chain is built from TRBV3-1 (or the pseudogene TRBV3-2) and TRBJ1-5; D is uncertain. Germline V gene data show CDR1 as LGHDT and CDR2 as YNNKEL (reference sequence). This CDR3 comprises 13 residues. V lost 0 bases to trimming and J lost 9 bases, with 9 bases between them. CDR3 sequence: CASSQDRRGPQHF. The CDR3 coding sequence is TGTGCCAGCAGCCAAGATCGGCGGGGGCCCCAGCATTTT.